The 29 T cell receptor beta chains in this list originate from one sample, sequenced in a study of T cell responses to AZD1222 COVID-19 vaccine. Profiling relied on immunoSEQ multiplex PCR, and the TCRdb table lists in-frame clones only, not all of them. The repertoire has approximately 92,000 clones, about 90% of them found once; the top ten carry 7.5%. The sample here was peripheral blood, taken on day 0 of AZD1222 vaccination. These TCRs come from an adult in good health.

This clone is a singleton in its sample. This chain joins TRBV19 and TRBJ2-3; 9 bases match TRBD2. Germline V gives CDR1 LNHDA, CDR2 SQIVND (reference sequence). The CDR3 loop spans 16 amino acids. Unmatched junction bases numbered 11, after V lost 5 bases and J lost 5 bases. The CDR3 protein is CASSPSLAGRGDTQYF. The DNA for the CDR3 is TGTGCCAGTAGTCCCTCCCTAGCGGGGCGGGGAGATACGCAGTATTTT.

CDR3 nucleotides: TGCGCCAGCAGACTAGCAGACTACAATGAGCAGTTCTTC. This codes for CASRLADYNEQFF. The V call is TRBV5-1, the J call TRBJ2-1; possibly TRBD2 for D (6 bases). Trimming removed 5 bases at V and 3 bases at J, with 9 bases between. The CDR3 spans 13 residues. From germline, CDR1 is SGHRS and CDR2 YFSETQ. Full variable domain (outside the CDR3, taken from reference TRBV5-1 and TRBJ2-1): KAGVTQTPRYLIKTRGQQVTLSCSPISGHRSVSWYQQTPGQGLQFLFEYFSETQRNKGNFPGRFSGRQFSNSRSEMNVSTLELGDSALYLCASRLADYNEQFFGPGTRLTVL.

This chain's CDR3 is CSVELGQGIGYEQYF. In DNA, the CDR3 is TGCAGCGTGGAATTAGGGCAGGGTATAGGCTACGAGCAGTACTTC. The rearrangement uses TRBV29-1 and TRBJ2-7; possibly TRBD1 for D (5 bases). Trimming cost V 6 bases and J 3 bases, with 21 bases left between them. Germline loops: CDR1 SQVTM, CDR2 ANQGSEA. The CDR3 sequence is 15 residues long.

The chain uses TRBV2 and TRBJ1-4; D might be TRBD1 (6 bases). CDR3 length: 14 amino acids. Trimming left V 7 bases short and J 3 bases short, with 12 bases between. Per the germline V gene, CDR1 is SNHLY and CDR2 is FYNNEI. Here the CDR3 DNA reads TGTGCCAGCACCAGGACAGCCTCTAATGAAAAACTGTTTTTT. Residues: CASTRTASNEKLFF.

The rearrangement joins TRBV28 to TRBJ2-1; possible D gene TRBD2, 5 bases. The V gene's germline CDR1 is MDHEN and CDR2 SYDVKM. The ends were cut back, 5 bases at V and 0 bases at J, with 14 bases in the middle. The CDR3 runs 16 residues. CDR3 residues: CASSALDWSSYNEQFF. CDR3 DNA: TGTGCCAGCAGTGCACTGGACTGGAGCTCCTACAATGAGCAGTTCTTC.

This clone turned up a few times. The chain's CDR3 is CASSDSSDTGELFF. The CDR3 DNA sequence: TGTGCCAGCAGTGACTCTAGCGACACCGGGGAGCTGTTTTTT. The J gene is TRBJ2-2, the V gene TRBV6-4; D possibly corresponds to TRBD2 (5 bases). The ends were cut back, 0 bases at V and 3 bases at J, with 5 bases in the middle. The V gene's germline CDR1 is MRHNA and CDR2 SNTAGT. This CDR3 has 14 residues.

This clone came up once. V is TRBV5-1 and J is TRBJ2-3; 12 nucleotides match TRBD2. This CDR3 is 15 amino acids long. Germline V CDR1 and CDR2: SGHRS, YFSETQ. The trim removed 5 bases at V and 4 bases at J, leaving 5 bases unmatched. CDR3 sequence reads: CASRTSGGWADTQYF. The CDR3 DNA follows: TGCGCCAGCAGGACTAGCGGGGGTTGGGCAGATACGCAGTATTTT.

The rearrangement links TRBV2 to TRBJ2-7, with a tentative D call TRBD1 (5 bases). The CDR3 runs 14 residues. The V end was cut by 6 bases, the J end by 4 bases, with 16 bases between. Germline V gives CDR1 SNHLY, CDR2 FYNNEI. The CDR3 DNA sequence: TGTGCCAGCAGCACCCAGGGAAATTCGTACGAGCAGTACTTC. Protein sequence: CASSTQGNSYEQYF. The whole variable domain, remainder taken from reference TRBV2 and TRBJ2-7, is EPEVTQTPSHQVTQMGQEVILRCVPISNHLYFYWYRQILGQKVEFLVSFYNNEISEKSEIFDDQFSVERPDGSNFTLKIRSTKLEDSAMYFCASSTQGNSYEQYFGPGTRLTVT.

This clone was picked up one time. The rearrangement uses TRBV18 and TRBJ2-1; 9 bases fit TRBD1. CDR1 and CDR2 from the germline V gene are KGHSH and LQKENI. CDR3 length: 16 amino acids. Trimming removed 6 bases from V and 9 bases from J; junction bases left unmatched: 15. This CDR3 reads CASSSDRGGGGVEQFF. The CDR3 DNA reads TGTGCCAGCTCGTCGGACAGGGGAGGAGGTGGGGTTGAGCAGTTCTTC.

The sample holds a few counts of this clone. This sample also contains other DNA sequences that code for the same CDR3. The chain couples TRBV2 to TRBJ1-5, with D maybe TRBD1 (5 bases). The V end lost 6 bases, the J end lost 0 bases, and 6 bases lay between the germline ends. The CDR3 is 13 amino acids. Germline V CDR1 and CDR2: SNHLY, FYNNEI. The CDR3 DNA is TGTGCCAGCAGGGGGGATAGCAATCAGCCCCAGCATTTT. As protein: CASRGDSNQPQHF.

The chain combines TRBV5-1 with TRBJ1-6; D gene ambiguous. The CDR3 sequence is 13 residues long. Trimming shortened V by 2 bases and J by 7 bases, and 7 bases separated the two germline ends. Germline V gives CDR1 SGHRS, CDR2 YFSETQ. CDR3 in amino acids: CASSFGGNSPLHF. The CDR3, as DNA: TGCGCCAGCAGCTTCGGCGGGAATTCACCCCTCCACTTT.

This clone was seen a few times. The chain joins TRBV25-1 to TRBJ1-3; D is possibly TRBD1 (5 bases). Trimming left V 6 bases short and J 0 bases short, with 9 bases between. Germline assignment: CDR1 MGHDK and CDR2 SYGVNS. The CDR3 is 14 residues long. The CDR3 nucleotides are TGTGCCAGCAGCCAGGGAAACTCTGGAAACACCATATATTTT. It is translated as CASSQGNSGNTIYF.

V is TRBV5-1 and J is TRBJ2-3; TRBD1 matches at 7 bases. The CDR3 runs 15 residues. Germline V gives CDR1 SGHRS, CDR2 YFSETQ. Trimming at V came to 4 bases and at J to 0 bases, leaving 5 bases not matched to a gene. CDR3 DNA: TGCGCCAGCAGCGAGGGACAGTCTAGCACAGATACGCAGTATTTT. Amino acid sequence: CASSEGQSSTDTQYF.

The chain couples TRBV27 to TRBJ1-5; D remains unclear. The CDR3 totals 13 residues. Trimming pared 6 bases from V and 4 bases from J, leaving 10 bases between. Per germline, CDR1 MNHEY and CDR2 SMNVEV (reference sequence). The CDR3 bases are TGTGCCAGCAGATTCACAGAGAATCAGCCCCAGCATTTT. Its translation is CASRFTENQPQHF.

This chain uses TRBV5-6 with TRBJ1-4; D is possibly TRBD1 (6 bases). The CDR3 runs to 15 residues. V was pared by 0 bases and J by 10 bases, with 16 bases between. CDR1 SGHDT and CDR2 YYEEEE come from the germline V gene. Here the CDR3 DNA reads TGTGCCAGCAGCTTGGTCCCGGGGGGGGCCGGAAAACTGTTTTTT. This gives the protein CASSLVPGGAGKLFF. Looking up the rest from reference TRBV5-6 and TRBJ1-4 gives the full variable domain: DAGVTQSPTHLIKTRGQQVTLRCSPKSGHDTVSWYQQALGQGPQFIFQYYEEEERQRGNFPDRFSGHQFPNYSSELNVNALLLGDSALYLCASSLVPGGAGKLFFGSGTQLSVL.

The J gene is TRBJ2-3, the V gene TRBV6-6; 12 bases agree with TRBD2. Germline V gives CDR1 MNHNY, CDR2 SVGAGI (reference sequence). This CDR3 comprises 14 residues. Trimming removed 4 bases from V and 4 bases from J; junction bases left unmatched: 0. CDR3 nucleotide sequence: TGTGCCAGCAGTTGGACTAGCGGGGCAGATACGCAGTATTTT. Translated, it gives CASSWTSGADTQYF.

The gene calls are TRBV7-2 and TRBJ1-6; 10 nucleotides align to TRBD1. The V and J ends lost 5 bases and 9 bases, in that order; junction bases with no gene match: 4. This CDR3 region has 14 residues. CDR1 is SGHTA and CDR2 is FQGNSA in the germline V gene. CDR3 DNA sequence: TGTGCCAGCAGCACGGGGACAGGGGCTTCACCCCTCCACTTT. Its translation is CASSTGTGASPLHF.

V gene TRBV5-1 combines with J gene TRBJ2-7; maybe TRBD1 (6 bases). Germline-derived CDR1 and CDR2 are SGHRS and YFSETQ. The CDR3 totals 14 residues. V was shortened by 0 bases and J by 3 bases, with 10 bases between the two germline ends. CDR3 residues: CASSLAGQRYEQYF. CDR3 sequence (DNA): TGCGCCAGCAGCTTGGCGGGACAACGCTACGAGCAGTACTTC.

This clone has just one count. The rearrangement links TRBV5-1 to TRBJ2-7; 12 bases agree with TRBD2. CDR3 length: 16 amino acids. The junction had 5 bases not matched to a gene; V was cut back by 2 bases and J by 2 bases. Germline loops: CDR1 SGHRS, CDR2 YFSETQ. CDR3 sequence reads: CASSLTASGRAYEQYF. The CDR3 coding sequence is TGCGCCAGCAGCTTAACGGCTAGCGGGAGGGCCTACGAGCAGTACTTC.

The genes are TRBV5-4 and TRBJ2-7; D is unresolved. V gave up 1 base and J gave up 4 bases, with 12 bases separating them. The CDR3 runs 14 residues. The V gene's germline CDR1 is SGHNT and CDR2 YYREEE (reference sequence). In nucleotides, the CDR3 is TGTGCCAGCAGCTTGAAGGGCCGACGATACGAGCAGTACTTC. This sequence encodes CASSLKGRRYEQYF.

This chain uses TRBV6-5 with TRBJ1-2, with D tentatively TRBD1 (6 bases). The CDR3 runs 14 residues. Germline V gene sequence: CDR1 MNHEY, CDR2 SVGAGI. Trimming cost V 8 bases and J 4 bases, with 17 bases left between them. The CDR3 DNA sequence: TGTGCCAGCCAATCACAGGGAGTTGGCTATGGCTACACCTTC. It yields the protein CASQSQGVGYGYTF.

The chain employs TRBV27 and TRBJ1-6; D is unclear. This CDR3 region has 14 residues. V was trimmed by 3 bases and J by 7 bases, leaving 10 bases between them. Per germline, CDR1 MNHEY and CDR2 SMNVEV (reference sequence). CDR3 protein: CASSFNRENSPLHF. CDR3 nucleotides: TGTGCCAGCAGTTTCAACAGAGAAAATTCACCCCTCCACTTT.

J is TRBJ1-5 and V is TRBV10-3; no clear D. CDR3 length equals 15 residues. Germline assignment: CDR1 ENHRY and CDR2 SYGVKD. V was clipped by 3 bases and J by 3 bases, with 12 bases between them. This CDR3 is CAISEPGRDNQPQHF. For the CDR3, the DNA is TGTGCCATCAGTGAACCCGGGAGGGACAATCAGCCCCAGCATTTT.

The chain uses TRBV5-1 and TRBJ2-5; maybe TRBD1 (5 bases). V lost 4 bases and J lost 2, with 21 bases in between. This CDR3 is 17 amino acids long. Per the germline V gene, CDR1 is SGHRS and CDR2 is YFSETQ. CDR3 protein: CASSPDTALFQQETQYF. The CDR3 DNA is TGCGCCAGCAGCCCGGACACTGCCCTATTTCAACAAGAGACCCAGTACTTC.

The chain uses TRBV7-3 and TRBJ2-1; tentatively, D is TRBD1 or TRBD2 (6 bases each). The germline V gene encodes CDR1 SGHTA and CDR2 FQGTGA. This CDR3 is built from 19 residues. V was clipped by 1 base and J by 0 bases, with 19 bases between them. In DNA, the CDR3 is TGTGCCAGCAGCTTAAAGGGTTTAGGGGGGATGCCCTCCTACAATGAGCAGTTCTTC. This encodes CASSLKGLGGMPSYNEQFF.

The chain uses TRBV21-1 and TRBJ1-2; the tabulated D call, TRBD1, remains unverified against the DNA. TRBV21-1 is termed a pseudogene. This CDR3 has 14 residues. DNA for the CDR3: TGTGCCAGCAGCAAACCCGGGGACAGGGTTGGCTACACCTTC. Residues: CASSKPGDRVGYTF.

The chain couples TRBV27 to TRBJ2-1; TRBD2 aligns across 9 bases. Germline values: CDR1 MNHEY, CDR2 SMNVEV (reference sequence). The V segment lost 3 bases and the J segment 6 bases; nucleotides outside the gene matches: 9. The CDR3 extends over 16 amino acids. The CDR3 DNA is TGTGCCAGCAGTTTCCACGGACTAGCGACTGCCAATGAGCAGTTCTTC. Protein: CASSFHGLATANEQFF.

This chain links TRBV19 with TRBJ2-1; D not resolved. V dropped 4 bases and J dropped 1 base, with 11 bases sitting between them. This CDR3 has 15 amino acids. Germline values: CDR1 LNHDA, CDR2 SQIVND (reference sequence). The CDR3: CASSRAVGSYNEQFF. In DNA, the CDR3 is TGTGCCAGTAGTAGGGCAGTGGGTTCCTACAATGAGCAGTTCTTC.

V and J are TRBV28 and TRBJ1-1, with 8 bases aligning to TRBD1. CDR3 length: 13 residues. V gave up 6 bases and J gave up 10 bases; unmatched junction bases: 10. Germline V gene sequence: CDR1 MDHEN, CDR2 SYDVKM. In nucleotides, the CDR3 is TGTGCCAGCAGGTCGGGACAGGTTATTACAGCTTTCTTT. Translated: CASRSGQVITAFF.